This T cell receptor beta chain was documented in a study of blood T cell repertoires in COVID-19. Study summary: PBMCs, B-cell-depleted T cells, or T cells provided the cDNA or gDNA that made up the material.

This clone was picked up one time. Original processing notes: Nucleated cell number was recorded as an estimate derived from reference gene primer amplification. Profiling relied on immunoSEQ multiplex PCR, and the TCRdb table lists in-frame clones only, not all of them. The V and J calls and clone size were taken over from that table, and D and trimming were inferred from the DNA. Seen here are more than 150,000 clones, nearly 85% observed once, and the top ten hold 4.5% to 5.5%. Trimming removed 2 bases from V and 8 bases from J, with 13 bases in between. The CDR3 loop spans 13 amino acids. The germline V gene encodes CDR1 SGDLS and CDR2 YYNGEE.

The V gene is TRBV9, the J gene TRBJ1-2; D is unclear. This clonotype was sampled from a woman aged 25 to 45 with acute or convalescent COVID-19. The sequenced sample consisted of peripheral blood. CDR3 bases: TGTGCCAGCAGCGTCCCTCAAGAGAGGGGCTACACCTTC. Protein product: CASSVPQERGYTF.